These T cell receptor beta chains were read from a single sample in a study of technical replicates of blood from a few donors. Produced via immunoSEQ multiplex PCR; TCRdb's table is partial and in-frame only. The sample includes tens of thousands of clones, 97% of them seen just once. The material sequenced was T cells isolated from PBMCs. These receptors all stem from a human donor in good health. Each CDR3 is given with its conserved first and last residue. Fields, in order: J gene, V gene, clone size, CDR3 protein. The size entry is marked missing in some rows and otherwise reads once, few, many or a size class.

J gene: TRBJ2-3; V gene: TRBV19; clone size: .; CDR3 protein: CASSIVSGTTDTQYF
J gene: TRBJ1-2; V gene: TRBV7-6; clone size: .; CDR3 protein: CASSRSGTGRLGYGYTF
J gene: TRBJ2-1; V gene: TRBV19; clone size: .; CDR3 protein: CASNNLGVTEQFF
J gene: TRBJ2-7; V gene: TRBV7-2; clone size: .; CDR3 protein: CASSPLVRLGYSYEQYF
J gene: TRBJ2-7; V gene: TRBV6-5; clone size: .; CDR3 protein: CASSPTGREQYF
J gene: TRBJ1-2; V gene: TRBV7-2; clone size: .; CDR3 protein: CASSASLNRVGYTF
J gene: TRBJ2-2; V gene: TRBV11-3; clone size: .; CDR3 protein: CASSFALGGAGELFF
J gene: TRBJ2-1; V gene: TRBV6-5; clone size: .; CDR3 protein: CASRQGVYNEQFF
J gene: TRBJ2-4; V gene: TRBV10-3; clone size: once; CDR3 protein: CAISEGWDRGLENIQYF
J gene: TRBJ1-4; V gene: TRBV2; clone size: .; CDR3 protein: CASQGARANEKLFF
J gene: TRBJ2-7; V gene: TRBV19; clone size: .; CDR3 protein: CASSPRGGVSSYEQYF
J gene: TRBJ2-5; V gene: TRBV29-1; clone size: .; CDR3 protein: CSVVWDRGMETQYF
J gene: TRBJ2-7; V gene: TRBV6-6; clone size: .; CDR3 protein: CASSIRDSPYEQYF
J gene: TRBJ2-3; V gene: TRBV2; clone size: .; CDR3 protein: CASSELKQYF
J gene: TRBJ1-5; V gene: TRBV28; clone size: .; CDR3 protein: CASSLPDTHHQPQHF
J gene: TRBJ1-1; V gene: TRBV19; clone size: .; CDR3 protein: CATSWGSRGLGTEAFF
J gene: TRBJ1-1; V gene: TRBV5-6; clone size: .; CDR3 protein: CASSSPTLGQPEAFF
J gene: TRBJ1-3; V gene: TRBV11-2; clone size: .; CDR3 protein: CASRTGVSGNTIYF
J gene: TRBJ1-3; V gene: TRBV29-1; clone size: .; CDR3 protein: CSVDKGGEYGNTIYF
J gene: TRBJ2-5; V gene: TRBV7-9; clone size: .; CDR3 protein: CASSLDRDRQETQYF
J gene: TRBJ1-1; V gene: TRBV30; clone size: .; CDR3 protein: CAWIIGQVAEAFF
J gene: TRBJ1-4; V gene: TRBV9; clone size: once; CDR3 protein: CASSVDQADNEKLFF
J gene: TRBJ2-7; V gene: TRBV11-1; clone size: .; CDR3 protein: CASSSRDSSYEQYF
J gene: TRBJ1-1; V gene: TRBV30; clone size: .; CDR3 protein: CAWSVIMNTEAFF
J gene: TRBJ2-7; V gene: TRBV5-1; clone size: .; CDR3 protein: CASSSPGGVSYEQYF
J gene: TRBJ1-5; V gene: TRBV12-5; clone size: .; CDR3 protein: CASGSFSVYSNQPQHF
J gene: TRBJ2-1; V gene: TRBV11-2; clone size: .; CDR3 protein: CASSLEGQKTYNEQFF
J gene: TRBJ1-1; V gene: TRBV11-3; clone size: .; CDR3 protein: CASSLDPSGKGTEAFF
J gene: TRBJ1-1; V gene: TRBV5-1; clone size: .; CDR3 protein: CASSLRGGNTEAFF